One and the same sample provided the 7 T cell receptor beta chains below, sequenced in a study of neoadjuvant anti-PD-1 for oral cavity cancer. Repertoires were generated with immunoSEQ multiplex PCR, while TCRdb's copy carries only in-frame clones and drops some. The sample lists more than 7,000 clones, under 70% occurring once. Regarding time point: after neoadjuvant nivolumab, at surgical resection. The sequenced sample was PBMCs, obtained after nivolumab (anti-PD-1) treatment. These receptors all come from a person aged 40 to 85 with oral cavity squamous cell carcinoma.

Only a few counts were recorded for this clone. V is TRBV15 and J is TRBJ2-2; D not resolved. The V gene's germline CDR1 is LNHNV and CDR2 YYDKDF (reference sequence). Trimming stripped 0 bases from V and 7 bases from J, with 6 bases between. The CDR3 consists of 13 residues. CDR3 bases: TGTGCCACCAGCAGAGAGGGTGGCGGGGAGCTGTTTTTT. Translated: CATSREGGGELFF.

The J gene is TRBJ1-1, the V gene TRBV13; TRBD1 aligns across 9 bases. The CDR3 covers 15 residues. V trimming: 3 bases; J trimming: 3 bases; junction bases outside the gene matches: 5. Germline lookup yields CDR1 PRHDT and CDR2 FYEKMQ (reference sequence). CDR3 residues: CASSLPRDRDTEAFF. CDR3 coding DNA: TGTGCCAGCAGCTTGCCCCGGGACAGGGACACTGAAGCTTTCTTT.

This clone was observed a handful of times. The CDR3 region is CASLRSGNTIYF. The CDR3 DNA sequence: TGTGCCAGCCTGCGCTCTGGAAACACCATATATTTT. This chain uses TRBV2 with TRBJ1-3; D is unclear. The CDR3 totals 12 residues. V lost 8 bases and J 0 bases, leaving 5 bases between the germline ends. Per the germline V gene, CDR1 is SNHLY and CDR2 is FYNNEI.

V is TRBV10-2 and J is TRBJ2-3; D might be TRBD1 or TRBD2, each matching 5 bases. Germline V gene sequence: CDR1 WSHSY, CDR2 SAAADI. CDR3 size: 15 residues. Trimming removed 5 bases at V and 6 bases at J, with 18 bases between. In DNA, the CDR3 is TGCGCCAGCAGTCCGGGGACCATAATGTCGGATACGCAGTATTTT. The encoded protein is CASSPGTIMSDTQYF.

The V call is TRBV5-1, the J call TRBJ2-4, with D unresolved. The CDR3 sequence is 14 residues long. Trimming shortened V by 4 bases and J by 0 bases, and 8 bases separated the two germline ends. Per germline, CDR1 SGHRS and CDR2 YFSETQ. CDR3 bases: TGCGCCAGCAGCCAGGACCTAGCCAAAAACATTCAGTACTTC. Translated: CASSQDLAKNIQYF.

The chain is built from TRBV7-2 and TRBJ1-1; tentatively, D is TRBD1 (5 bases). Germline values: CDR1 SGHTA, CDR2 FQGNSA. CDR3 size: 13 residues. Trimming stripped 3 bases from V and 1 base from J, with 6 bases between. The CDR3 sequence is CASSFRGNTEAFF. The CDR3 region has the DNA TGTGCCAGCAGCTTTAGGGGGAACACTGAAGCTTTCTTT.

The chain is built from TRBV9 and TRBJ2-2, with TRBD1 matching 8 bases. CDR1 and CDR2 (germline): SGDLS, YYNGEE. The CDR3 length is 17 residues. V shed 2 bases, J shed 2 bases, and the junction held 8 bases outside the gene matches. The CDR3 region has the DNA TGTGCCAGCAGCGTTTCGGACAGGGAGTATAACACCGGGGAGCTGTTTTTT. This encodes CASSVSDREYNTGELFF. The full variable domain, rest sourced from reference TRBV9 and TRBJ2-2, is DSGVTQTPKHLITATGQRVTLRCSPRSGDLSVYWYQQSLDQGLQFLIQYYNGEERAKGNILERFSAQQFPDLHSELNLSSLELGDSALYFCASSVSDREYNTGELFFGEGSRLTVL.